This T cell receptor beta chain was sequenced in a study of OX40 agonist ivuxolimab in advanced cancers. Study-level information: A male proportion of 82.7% was recorded, with mean age roughly 62 years and range roughly 20 to 90.

Using immunoSEQ multiplex PCR, the repertoire was profiled, and TCRdb retains in-frame clones only, with some absent. The table records about 73,000 clones, roughly 80% of them present only once. Germline CDR1 and CDR2: GTSNPN and SVGIG (reference sequence). The V end lost 5 bases, the J end lost 4 bases, and 17 bases lay between the germline ends. The CDR3 totals 14 residues. The origin of this receptor is an adult with an advanced solid tumor such as melanoma, head and neck, liver or kidney cancer. The chain employs TRBV30 and TRBJ1-2, with D perhaps TRBD1 (6 bases). The specimen comprised CD4+ or CD8+ T cells sorted from blood, sampled in a trial of the OX40 agonist ivuxolimab. The DNA for the CDR3 is TGTGCCTGGCAAAAGGGGGGGTTTGGCTATGGCTACACCTTC. Its protein is CAWQKGGFGYGYTF. Full variable domain (rest looked up from reference TRBV30 and TRBJ1-2): SQTIHQWPATLVQPVGSPLSLECTVEGTSNPNLYWYRQAAGRGLQLLFYSVGIGQISSEVPQNLSASRPQDRQFILSSKKLLLSDSGFYLCAWQKGGFGYGYTFGSGTRLTVV.